This T cell receptor (beta chain) emerged from a study of shared clonotypes between healthy human individuals (dated by TCRdb to about 2020). With respect to the entire study: The cohort included three men and a couple of women between 18 and 49 years of age. For each donor, CD4 naive and CD4 memory were each run on three plates, CD8 naive on two plates, and CD8 memory on one plate. Blood TCR repertoires of roughly five healthy adults were deeply sequenced to estimate repertoire size and the extent of clonotype sharing between individuals. Libraries were prepared and TCR repertoires were sequenced by different laboratories using diverse techniques, in order to increase sequencing depth and limit assay-specific biases. Leukapheresis yielded between about 0.94 and 8.9 billion PBMCs per donor.

Spanning cysteine to phenylalanine, the CDR3 consists of 15 amino acids. Only the CDR3 DNA is retained, 45 bases long and in frame from the first base. Per the germline V gene, SGHTA is the CDR1 and FQGNSA is the CDR2. The germline ends are 10 bases apart after V is trimmed by 3 bases and J by 1 base. For this clone: The antigen this receptor binds is unknown. One base away there is no much larger clone; base qualities are not given.

What the work shows at the level of the full study, not this receptor alone: Only blood was sampled, and tissue TCR repertoires likely differ from those in blood. Estimated clonotype richness was generally larger for naive than for memory subsets. Pairwise subsampling indicated that sequencing depth was expected to affect the degree of clonotype sharing among donors. Rarefaction of sorted-subset datasets indicated incomplete sequencing despite the large sequencing depth. Across four donors, about 5.2% of naive CD4, more than 3% of naive CD8, under 2.5% of memory CD4, and approximately 0.42% of memory CD8 clonotypes were shared. Higher generation probabilities were observed for clonotypes shared by all four sorted-subset donors than for non-shared clonotypes. Because the study included a small number of donors, the genetic and exposure-history diversity represented was limited.

Using the deep immunoSEQ assay, TCR CDR3 regions were amplified from genomic DNA by multiplex PCR. Extracted genomic DNA from each cell subset was distributed evenly across all wells of several immunoSEQ 96-well plates, and each plate was treated as a replicate. For sorted subsets, about 220 ng of genomic DNA, equivalent to tens of thousands of T cell genomes, went into each replicate PCR. Purified libraries were quantified with a Qubit 3.0 fluorometer, sized on a Bioanalyzer 2100, and re-quantified with the KAPA Library Quantification kit. Each immunoSEQ 96-well plate was sequenced on its own single-read 150-cycle Illumina NextSeq 550 flow cell. Under the source paper's analysis protocol: The immunoSEQ output contained only junctional sequences without quality scores, so filtering could not match that applied to full-length reads. To assign V/J genes and CDR3, sequences were annotated against IMGT germline references using PyIR, a Python wrapper for IgBLAST v1.9. Reads were removed for weak V/J assignments (E-value above 1e-6), missing CDR3, stop codons, out-of-frame junctions, or ambiguous translated residues. V3J clonotypes were defined as sequences sharing an identical inferred V gene, J gene, and CDR3 amino acid sequence. Percentage overlap between repertoires was computed as shared unique clonotypes divided by the size of the smaller repertoire. RTK rarefaction, the Chao1 estimator, and Recon v2.1 estimates of unobserved clonotypes were used to assess repertoire richness. Generation probabilities for all TCRbeta clonotypes obtained by the gDNA method from a handful of donors were computed using OLGA. The table was pulled from immuneACCESS by TCRdb, which kept in-frame rearrangements only. Such tables lose some clones; where checked, under half of the loss comes from unresolved V genes, and the rest has no known cause. V, J and clone size reflect that table, while D and trimming were determined from the DNA. This sample is represented by around 330,000 clones; 74% of them were singletons. Jointly, the top ten make up approximately 10% of the sample.

Healthy HIV-negative adults with no recently reported acute infections or vaccinations were included as donors. Only Caucasian adults living in Nashville, Tennessee, USA were represented among the donors. Magnetic negative selection was used to enrich CD4+ T cells, after which naive cells were positively selected on CD45RA and the negative fraction became the memory subset. After blood collection by leukapheresis, PBMCs were isolated using Ficoll-Histopaque density gradient centrifugation and then cryopreserved in the vapor phase of liquid nitrogen. Analytical flow cytometry was used to check the purity and quantity of every magnetically sorted T cell population. Each sorted fraction had its genomic DNA isolated and then quantified by UV absorbance on a Nanodrop 2000c.

Sequencing was done on a sample of memory CD4+ T cells sorted from blood. Read against the paper, the sample's cell subset or site label means: CD45RA-negative fraction. The sequence links TRBV7-2 to TRBJ1-3; the D gene is unclear. The sequence was collected from a man aged 25-45 years in good health. The nucleotides read TGTGCCAGCAGCTTCCCTCTGGGGTCTGGAAACACCATATATTTT. Its amino acids are CASSFPLGSGNTIYF.